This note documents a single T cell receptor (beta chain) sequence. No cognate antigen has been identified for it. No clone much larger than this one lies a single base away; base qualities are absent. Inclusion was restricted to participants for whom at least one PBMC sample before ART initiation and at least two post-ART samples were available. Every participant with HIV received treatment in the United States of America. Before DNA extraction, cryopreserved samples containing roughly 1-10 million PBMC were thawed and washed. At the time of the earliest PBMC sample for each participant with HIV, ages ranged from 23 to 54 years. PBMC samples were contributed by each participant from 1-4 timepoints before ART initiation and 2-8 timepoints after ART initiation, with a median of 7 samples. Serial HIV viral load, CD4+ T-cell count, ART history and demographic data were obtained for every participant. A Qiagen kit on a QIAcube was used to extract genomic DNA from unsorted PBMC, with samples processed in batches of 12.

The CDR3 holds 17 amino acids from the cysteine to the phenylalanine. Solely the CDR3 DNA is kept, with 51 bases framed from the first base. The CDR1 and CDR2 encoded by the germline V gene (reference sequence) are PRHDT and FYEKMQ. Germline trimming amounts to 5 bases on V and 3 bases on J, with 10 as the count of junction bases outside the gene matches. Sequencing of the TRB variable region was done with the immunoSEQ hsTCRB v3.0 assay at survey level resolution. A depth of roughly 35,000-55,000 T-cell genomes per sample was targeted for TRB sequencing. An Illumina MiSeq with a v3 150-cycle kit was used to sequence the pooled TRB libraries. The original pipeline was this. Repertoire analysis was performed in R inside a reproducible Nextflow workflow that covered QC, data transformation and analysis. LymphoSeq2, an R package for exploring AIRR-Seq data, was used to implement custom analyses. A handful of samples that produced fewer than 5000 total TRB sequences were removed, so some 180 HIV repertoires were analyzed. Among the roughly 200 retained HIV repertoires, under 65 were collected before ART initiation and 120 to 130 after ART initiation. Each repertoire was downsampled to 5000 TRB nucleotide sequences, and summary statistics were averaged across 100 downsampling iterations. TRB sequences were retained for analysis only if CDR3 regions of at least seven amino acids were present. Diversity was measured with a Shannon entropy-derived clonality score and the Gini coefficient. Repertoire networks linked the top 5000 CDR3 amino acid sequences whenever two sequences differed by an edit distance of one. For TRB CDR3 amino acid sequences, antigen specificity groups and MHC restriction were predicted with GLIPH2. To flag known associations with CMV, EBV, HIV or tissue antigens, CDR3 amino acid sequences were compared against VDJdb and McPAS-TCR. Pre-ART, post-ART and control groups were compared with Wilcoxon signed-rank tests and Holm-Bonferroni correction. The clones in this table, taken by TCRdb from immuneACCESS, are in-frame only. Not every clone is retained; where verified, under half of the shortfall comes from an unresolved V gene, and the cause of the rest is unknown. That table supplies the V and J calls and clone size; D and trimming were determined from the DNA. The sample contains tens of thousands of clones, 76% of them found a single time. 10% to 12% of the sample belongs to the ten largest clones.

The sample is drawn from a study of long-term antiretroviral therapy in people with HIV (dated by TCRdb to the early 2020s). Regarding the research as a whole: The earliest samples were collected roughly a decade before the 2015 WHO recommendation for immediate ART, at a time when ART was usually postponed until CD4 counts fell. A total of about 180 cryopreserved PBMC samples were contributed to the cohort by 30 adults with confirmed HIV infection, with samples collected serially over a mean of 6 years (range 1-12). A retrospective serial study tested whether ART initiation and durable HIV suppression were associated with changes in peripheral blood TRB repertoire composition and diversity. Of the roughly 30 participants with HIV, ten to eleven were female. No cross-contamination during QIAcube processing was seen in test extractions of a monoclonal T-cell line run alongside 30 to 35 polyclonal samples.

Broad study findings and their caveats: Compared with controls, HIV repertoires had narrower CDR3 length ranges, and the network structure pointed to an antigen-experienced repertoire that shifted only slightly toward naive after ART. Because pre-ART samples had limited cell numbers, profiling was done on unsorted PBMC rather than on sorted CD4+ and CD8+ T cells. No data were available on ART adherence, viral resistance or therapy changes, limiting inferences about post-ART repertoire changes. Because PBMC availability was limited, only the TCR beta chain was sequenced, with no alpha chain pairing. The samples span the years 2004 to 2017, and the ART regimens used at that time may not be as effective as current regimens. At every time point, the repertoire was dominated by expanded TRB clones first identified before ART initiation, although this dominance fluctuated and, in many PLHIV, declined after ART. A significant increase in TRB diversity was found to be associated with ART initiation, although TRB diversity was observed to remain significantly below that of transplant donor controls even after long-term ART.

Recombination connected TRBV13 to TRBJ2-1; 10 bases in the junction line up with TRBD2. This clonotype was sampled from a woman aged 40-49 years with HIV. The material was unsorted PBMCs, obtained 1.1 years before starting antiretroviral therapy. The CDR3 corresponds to CASSPGLAGVGYNEQFF. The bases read TGTGCCAGCAGCCCGGGGCTAGCGGGAGTAGGCTACAATGAGCAGTTCTTC.